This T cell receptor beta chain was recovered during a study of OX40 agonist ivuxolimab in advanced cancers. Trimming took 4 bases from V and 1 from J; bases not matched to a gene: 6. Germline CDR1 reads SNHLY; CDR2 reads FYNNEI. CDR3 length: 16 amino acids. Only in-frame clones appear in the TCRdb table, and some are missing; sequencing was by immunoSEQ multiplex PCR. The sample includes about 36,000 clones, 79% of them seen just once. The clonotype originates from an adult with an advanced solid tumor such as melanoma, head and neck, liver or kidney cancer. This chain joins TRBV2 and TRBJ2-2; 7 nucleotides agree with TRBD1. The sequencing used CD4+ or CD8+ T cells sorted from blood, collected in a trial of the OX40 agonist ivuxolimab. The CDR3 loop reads CASSAQGLRNTGELFF. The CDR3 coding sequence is TGTGCCAGCAGTGCACAGGGGTTGAGGAACACCGGGGAGCTGTTTTTT.